The rows below give T cell receptor beta chains drawn from one sample of a study of cytomegalovirus exposure and HLA in healthy donors. The protocol was immunoSEQ multiplex PCR, while the TCRdb copy is restricted to in-frame clones and leaves out a portion. This sample has about 79,000 clones, with roughly 93% found just once. Sequencing was performed on PBMCs. Source of these receptors: a woman in her 30s in good health and CMV-seronegative. CDR3s leave out the opening cysteine and the closing phenylalanine or tryptophan. Each record gives: V gene, J gene, CDR3 protein.

TRBV5-5,TRBJ1-5,ASSWGQGNQPQH
TRBV7-8,TRBJ2-5,ASSSSGTQETQY
TRBV28,TRBJ1-6,ASSQRQGDSPLH
TRBV28,TRBJ1-1,ASSEMQGRGTEAF
TRBV7-9,TRBJ2-5,ASSFTLTGGETQY
TRBV5-1,TRBJ2-1,ASSPQKTGASYNEQF
TRBV19,TRBJ1-3,ASSTPQGATGNTIY
TRBV19,TRBJ2-1,ASSIDLPVSGSRGEQF
TRBV4-1,TRBJ1-4,ASSHTQSNEKLF
TRBV7-9,TRBJ1-1,ASSPGSYTEAF
TRBV6-5,TRBJ1-1,ASSRRTGSEAF
TRBV27,TRBJ2-1,ASSSPGQGAEEQF
TRBV25-1,TRBJ1-1,ASSVSMNTEAF
TRBV30,TRBJ2-7,AWTRGGPYEQY
TRBV28,TRBJ1-2,ATGEPFNYGYT
TRBV9,TRBJ2-1,ASSYSLAGGVYNEQF
TRBV7-2,TRBJ2-2,ASSLVSGGGELF
TRBV15,TRBJ2-3,ATSIGSPRVVN
TRBV7-9,TRBJ2-5,ASSLQASGRSETQY
TRBV6-1,TRBJ1-4,ASSGGQGVVEKLF
TRBV6-6,TRBJ1-1,ASTYGQGRTEAF
TRBV28,TRBJ2-7,ASRIPGTSYEQY
TRBV2,TRBJ2-1,ASTRWEEQF